This record looks at one T cell receptor beta chain sequence and its context. The antigen is not known. The sample originates from a study of a mutant IDH1 vaccine in newly diagnosed glioma. Turning to the study itself: The treated group averaged approximately 42 years old and was roughly 60% male, about 38% female.

Libraries were prepared by immunoSEQ multiplex PCR; TCRdb keeps only in-frame clonotypes and omits some of them. The repertoire includes approximately 60,000 clones, roughly 74% of them detected once, and about 4.9% sits in the top ten. As for time point: week 35, safety follow-up. The vaccine gave 300 ug of a 20-mer mutant IDH1 peptide subcutaneously per dose. CDR1 SNHLY and CDR2 FYNNEI come from the germline V gene. The CDR3 loop spans 15 amino acids. Trimming stripped 1 base from V and 6 bases from J, with 15 bases between. This sequence joins TRBV2 and TRBJ1-2, with D perhaps TRBD1 (5 bases). The origin of this receptor is a man aged 50-59 years with glioma. The starting material was PBMCs, obtained from a glioma patient whose treatment included an IDH1 peptide vaccine. The CDR3 region is CASSEGMGPSDGYTF. Here the CDR3 DNA reads TGTGCCAGCAGTGAAGGCATGGGGCCCTCAGATGGCTACACCTTC.